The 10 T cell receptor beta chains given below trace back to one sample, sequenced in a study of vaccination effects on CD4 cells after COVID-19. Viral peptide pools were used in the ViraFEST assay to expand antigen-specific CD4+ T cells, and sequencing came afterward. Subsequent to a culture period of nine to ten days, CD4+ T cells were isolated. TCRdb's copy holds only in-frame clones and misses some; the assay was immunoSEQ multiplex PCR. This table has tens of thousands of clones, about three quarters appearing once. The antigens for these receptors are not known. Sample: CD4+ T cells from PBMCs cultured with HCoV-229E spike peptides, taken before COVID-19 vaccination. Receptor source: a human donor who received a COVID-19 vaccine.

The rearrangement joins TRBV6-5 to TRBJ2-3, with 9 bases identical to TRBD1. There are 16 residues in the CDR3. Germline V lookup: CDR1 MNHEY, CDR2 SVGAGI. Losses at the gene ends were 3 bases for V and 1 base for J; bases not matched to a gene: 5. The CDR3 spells CASSYIRDRGTDTQYF. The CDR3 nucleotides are TGTGCCAGCAGTTATATCCGGGACAGGGGCACAGATACGCAGTATTTT.

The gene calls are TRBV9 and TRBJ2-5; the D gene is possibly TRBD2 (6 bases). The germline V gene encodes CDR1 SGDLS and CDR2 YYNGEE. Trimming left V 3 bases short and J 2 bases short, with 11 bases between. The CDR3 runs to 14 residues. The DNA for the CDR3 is TGTGCCAGCAGCGCGGCGGGGTGGCAAGAGACCCAGTACTTC. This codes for CASSAAGWQETQYF.

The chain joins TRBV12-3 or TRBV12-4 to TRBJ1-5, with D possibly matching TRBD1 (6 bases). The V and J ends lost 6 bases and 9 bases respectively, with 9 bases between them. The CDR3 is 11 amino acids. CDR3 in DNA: TGTGCCAGCAGGCAGACAGGGCCCCAGCATTTT. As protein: CASRQTGPQHF.

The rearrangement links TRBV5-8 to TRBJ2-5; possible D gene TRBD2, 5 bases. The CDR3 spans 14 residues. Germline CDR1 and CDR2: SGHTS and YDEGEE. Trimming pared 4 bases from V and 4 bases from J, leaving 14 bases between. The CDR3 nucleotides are TGTGCCAGCAGCGCTGGGGAGAGCGGAGAGACCCAGTACTTC. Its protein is CASSAGESGETQYF.

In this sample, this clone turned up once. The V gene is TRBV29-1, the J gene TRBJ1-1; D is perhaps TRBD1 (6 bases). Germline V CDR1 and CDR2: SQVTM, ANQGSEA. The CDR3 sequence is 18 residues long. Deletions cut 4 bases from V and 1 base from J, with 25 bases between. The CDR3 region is CSVGGGLWARIGNTEAFF. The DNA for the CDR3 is TGCAGCGTTGGTGGGGGGCTGTGGGCGAGAATAGGGAACACTGAAGCTTTCTTT.

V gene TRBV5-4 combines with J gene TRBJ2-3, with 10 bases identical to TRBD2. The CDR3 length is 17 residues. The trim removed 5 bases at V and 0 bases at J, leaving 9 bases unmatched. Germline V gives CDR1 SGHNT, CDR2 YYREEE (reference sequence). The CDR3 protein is CASRQRTSGISTDTQYF. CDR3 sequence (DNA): TGTGCCAGCAGACAAAGAACTAGCGGGATAAGCACAGATACGCAGTATTTT.

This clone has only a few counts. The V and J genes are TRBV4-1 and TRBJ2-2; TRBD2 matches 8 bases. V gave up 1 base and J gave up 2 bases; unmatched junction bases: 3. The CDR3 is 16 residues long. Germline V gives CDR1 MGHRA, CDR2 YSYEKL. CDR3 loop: CASSQASGPNTGELFF. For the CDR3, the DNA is TGCGCCAGCAGCCAAGCTAGCGGGCCTAACACCGGGGAGCTGTTTTTT.

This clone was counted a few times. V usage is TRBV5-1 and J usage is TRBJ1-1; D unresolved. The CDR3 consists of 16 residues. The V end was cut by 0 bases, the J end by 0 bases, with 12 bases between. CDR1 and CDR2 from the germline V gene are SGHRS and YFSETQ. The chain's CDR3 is CASSLGGRALNTEAFF. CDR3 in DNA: TGCGCCAGCAGCTTGGGAGGTAGGGCTTTGAACACTGAAGCTTTCTTT. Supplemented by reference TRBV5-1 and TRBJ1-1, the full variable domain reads KAGVTQTPRYLIKTRGQQVTLSCSPISGHRSVSWYQQTPGQGLQFLFEYFSETQRNKGNFPGRFSGRQFSNSRSEMNVSTLELGDSALYLCASSLGGRALNTEAFFGQGTRLTVV.

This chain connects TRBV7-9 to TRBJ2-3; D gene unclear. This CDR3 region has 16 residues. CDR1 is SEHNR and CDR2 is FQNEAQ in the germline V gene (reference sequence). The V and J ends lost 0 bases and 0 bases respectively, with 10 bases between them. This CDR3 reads CASSLAPTSSTDTQYF. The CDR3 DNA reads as TGTGCCAGCAGCTTAGCCCCGACATCAAGCACAGATACGCAGTATTTT.

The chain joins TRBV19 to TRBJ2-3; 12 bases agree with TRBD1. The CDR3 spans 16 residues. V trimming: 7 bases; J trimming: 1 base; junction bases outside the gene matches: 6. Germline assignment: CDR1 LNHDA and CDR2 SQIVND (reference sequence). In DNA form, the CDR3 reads TGTGCCAGTACACCCGGGACAGGGGGCCGCACAGATACGCAGTATTTT. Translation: CASTPGTGGRTDTQYF.